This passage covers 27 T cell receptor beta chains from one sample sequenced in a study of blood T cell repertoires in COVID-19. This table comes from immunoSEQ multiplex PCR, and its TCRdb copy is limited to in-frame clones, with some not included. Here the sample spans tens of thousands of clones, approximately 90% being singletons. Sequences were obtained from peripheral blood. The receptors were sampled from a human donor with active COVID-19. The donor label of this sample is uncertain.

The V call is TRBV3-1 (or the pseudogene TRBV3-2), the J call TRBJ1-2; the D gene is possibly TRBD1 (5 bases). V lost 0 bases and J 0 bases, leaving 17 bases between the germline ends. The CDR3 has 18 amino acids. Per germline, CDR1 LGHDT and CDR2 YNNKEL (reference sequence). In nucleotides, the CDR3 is TGTGCCAGCAGCCAAGAATCCCCAGGGTTCATATCTAACTATGGCTACACCTTC. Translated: CASSQESPGFISNYGYTF.

CDR3 protein: CASSSAMWYSTDTQYF. The CDR3 DNA is TGTGCCAGCAGCTCCGCGATGTGGTACAGCACAGATACGCAGTATTTT. This sequence joins TRBV5-4 and TRBJ2-3; no reliable D call. V was cut by 3 bases and J by 0 bases, with 14 bases left in between. Germline loops: CDR1 SGHNT, CDR2 YYREEE (reference sequence). CDR3 size: 16 residues.

The CDR3 loop reads CASGLVSIYEQYF. The CDR3 region has the DNA TGTGCTAGTGGTTTGGTATCAATCTACGAGCAGTACTTC. This sequence joins TRBV12-5 and TRBJ2-7; unclear D gene. The germline CDR1 and CDR2 sequences are LGHNT and FRNRAP. V lost 0 bases and J lost 3, with 6 bases in between. CDR3 length: 13 amino acids.

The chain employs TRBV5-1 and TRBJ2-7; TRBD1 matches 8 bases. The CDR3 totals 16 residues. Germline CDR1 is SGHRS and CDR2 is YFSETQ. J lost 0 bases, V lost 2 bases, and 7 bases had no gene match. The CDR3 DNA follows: TGCGCCAGCAGCTTCGACCGGGACAGGAGCTCCTACGAGCAGTACTTC. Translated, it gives CASSFDRDRSSYEQYF.

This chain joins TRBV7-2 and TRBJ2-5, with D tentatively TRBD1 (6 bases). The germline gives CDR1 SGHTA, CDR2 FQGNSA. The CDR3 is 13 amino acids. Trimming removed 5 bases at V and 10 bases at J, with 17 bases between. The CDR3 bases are TGTGCCAGCAGCGTGGACAGTCGGGGTATCCAGTACTTC. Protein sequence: CASSVDSRGIQYF.

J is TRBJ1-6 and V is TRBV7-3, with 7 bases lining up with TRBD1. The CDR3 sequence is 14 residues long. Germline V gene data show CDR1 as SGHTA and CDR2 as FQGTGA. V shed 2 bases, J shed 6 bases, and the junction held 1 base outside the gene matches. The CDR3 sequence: CASSLGDSNSPLHF. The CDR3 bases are TGTGCCAGCAGCTTAGGGGACAGTAATTCACCCCTCCACTTT.

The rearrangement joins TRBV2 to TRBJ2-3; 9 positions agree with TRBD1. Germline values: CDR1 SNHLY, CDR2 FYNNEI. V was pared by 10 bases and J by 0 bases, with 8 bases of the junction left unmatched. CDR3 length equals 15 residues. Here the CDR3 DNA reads TGTGCCACCCGGAAGGACAGGGGAAGCACAGATACGCAGTATTTT. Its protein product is CATRKDRGSTDTQYF. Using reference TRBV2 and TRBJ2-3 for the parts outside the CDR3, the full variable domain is EPEVTQTPSHQVTQMGQEVILRCVPISNHLYFYWYRQILGQKVEFLVSFYNNEISEKSEIFDDQFSVERPDGSNFTLKIRSTKLEDSAMYFCATRKDRGSTDTQYFGPGTRLTVL.

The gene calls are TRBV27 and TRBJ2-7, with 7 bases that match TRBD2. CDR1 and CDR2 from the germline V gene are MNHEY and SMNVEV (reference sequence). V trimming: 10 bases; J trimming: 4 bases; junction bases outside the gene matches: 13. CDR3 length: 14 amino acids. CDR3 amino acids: CATRSTSVTYEQYF. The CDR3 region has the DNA TGTGCCACCCGGTCCACTAGCGTGACTTACGAGCAGTACTTC.

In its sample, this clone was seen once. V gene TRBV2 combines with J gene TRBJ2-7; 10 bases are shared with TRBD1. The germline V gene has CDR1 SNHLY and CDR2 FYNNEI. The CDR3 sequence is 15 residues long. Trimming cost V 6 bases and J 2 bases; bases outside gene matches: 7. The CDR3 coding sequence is TGTGCCAGCAGGGGGGGGACAGGGGCGACCTACGAGCAGTACTTC. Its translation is CASRGGTGATYEQYF. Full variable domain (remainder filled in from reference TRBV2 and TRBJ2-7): EPEVTQTPSHQVTQMGQEVILRCVPISNHLYFYWYRQILGQKVEFLVSFYNNEISEKSEIFDDQFSVERPDGSNFTLKIRSTKLEDSAMYFCASRGGTGATYEQYFGPGTRLTVT.

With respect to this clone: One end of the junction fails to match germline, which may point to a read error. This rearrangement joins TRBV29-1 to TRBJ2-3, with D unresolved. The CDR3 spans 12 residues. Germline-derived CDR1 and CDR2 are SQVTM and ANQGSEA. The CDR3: CSVEGAADTQYF. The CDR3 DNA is TGCAGCGTCGAAGGTGCAGCGGATACGCAGTATTTT.

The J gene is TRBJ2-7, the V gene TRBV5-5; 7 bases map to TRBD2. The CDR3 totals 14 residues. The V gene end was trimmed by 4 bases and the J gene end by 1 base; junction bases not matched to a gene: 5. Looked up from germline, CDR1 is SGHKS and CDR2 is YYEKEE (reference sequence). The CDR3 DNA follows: TGTGCCAGCAGCGGAGGACTAGGATCCTACGAGCAGTACTTC. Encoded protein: CASSGGLGSYEQYF. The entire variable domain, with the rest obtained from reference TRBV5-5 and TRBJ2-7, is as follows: DAGVTQSPTHLIKTRGQQVTLRCSPISGHKSVSWYQQVLGQGPQFIFQYYEKEERGRGNFPDRFSARQFPNYSSELNVNALLLGDSALYLCASSGGLGSYEQYFGPGTRLTVT.

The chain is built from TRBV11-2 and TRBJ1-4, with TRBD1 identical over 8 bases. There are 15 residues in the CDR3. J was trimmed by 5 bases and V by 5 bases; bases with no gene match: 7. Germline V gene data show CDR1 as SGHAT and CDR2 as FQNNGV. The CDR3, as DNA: TGTGCCAGCAGCCCAAGCAGGGGGCCAAATGAAAAACTGTTTTTT. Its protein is CASSPSRGPNEKLFF.

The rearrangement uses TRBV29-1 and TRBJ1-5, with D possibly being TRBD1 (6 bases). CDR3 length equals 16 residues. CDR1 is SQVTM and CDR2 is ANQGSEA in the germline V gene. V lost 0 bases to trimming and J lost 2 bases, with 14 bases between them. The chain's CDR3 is CSVEETAAGGNQPQHF. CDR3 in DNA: TGCAGCGTTGAAGAAACTGCCGCAGGGGGCAATCAGCCCCAGCATTTT.

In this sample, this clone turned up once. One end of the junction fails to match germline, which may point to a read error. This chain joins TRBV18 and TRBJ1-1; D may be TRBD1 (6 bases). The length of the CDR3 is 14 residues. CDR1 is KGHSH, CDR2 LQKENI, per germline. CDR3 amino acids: CASPPRGIGTEAFF. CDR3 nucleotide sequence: TGTGCCAGCCCACCGAGGGGGATCGGCACTGAAGCTTTCTTT.

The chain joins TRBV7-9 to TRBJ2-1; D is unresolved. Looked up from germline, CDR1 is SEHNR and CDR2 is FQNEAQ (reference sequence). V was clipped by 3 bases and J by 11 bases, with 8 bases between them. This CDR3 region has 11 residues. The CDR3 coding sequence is TGTGCCAGCAGCTTGGCCCCCAAGCAGTTCTTC. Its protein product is CASSLAPKQFF.

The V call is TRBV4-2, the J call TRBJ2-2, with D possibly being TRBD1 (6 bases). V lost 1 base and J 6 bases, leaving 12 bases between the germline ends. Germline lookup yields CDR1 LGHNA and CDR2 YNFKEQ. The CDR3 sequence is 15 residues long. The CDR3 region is CASSQVGAGAGELFF. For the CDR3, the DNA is TGTGCCAGCAGCCAAGTGGGGGCTGGGGCCGGGGAGCTGTTTTTT.

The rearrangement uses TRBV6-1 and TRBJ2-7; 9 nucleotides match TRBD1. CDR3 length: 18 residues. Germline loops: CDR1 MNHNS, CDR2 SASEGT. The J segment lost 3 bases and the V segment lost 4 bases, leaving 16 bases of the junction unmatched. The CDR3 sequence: CASSGAFGTGWEVYEQYF. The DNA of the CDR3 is TGTGCCAGCAGTGGGGCGTTTGGGACAGGGTGGGAAGTCTACGAGCAGTACTTC.

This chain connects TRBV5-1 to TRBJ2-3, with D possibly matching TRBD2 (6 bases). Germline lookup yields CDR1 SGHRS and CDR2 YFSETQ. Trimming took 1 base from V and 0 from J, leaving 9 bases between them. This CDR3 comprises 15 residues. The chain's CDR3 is CASSLLAPSTDTQYF. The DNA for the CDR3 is TGCGCCAGCAGCTTGCTAGCGCCTAGCACAGATACGCAGTATTTT.

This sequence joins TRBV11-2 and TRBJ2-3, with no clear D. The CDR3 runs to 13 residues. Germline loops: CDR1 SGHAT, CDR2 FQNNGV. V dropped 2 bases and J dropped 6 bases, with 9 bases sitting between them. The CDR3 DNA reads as TGTGCCAGCAGCTTATTAGCTCGGGATACGCAGTATTTT. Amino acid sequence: CASSLLARDTQYF. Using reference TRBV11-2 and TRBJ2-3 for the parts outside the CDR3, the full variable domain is EAGVAQSPRYKIIEKRQSVAFWCNPISGHATLYWYQQILGQGPKLLIQFQNNGVVDDSQLPKDRFSAERLKGVDSTLKIQPAKLEDSAVYLCASSLLARDTQYFGPGTRLTVL.

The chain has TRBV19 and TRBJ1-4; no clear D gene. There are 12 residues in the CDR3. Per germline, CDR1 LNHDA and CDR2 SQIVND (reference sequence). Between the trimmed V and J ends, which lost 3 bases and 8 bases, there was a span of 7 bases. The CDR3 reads CASSIRLEKLFF. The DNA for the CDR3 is TGTGCCAGTAGTATCCGGTTGGAAAAACTGTTTTTT.

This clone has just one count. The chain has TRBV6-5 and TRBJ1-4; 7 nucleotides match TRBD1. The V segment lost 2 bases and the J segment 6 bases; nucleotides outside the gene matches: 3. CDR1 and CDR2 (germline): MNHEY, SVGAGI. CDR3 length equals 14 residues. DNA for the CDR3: TGTGCCAGCAGTTACAAAGGGGGCGATGAAAAACTGTTTTTT. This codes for CASSYKGGDEKLFF.

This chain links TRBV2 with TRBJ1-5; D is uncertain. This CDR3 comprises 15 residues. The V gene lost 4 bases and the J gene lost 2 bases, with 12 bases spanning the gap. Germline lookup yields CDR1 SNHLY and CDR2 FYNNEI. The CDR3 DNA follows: TGTGCCAGCAGTGGAGCGGTCACGGGCAATCAGCCCCAGCATTTT. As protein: CASSGAVTGNQPQHF.

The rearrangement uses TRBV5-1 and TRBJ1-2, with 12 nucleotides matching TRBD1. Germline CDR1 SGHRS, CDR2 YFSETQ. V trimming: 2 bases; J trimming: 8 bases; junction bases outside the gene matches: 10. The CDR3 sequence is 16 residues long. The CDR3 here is CASSFTPGQGAEGYTF. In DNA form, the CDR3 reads TGCGCCAGCAGCTTCACTCCGGGACAGGGGGCGGAGGGCTACACCTTC.

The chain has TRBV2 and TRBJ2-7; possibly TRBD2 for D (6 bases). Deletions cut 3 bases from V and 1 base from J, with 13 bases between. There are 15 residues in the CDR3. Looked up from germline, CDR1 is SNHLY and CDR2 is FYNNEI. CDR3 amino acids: CASSDTTEGSYEQYF. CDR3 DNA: TGTGCCAGCAGTGATACGACGGAGGGGTCCTACGAGCAGTACTTC.

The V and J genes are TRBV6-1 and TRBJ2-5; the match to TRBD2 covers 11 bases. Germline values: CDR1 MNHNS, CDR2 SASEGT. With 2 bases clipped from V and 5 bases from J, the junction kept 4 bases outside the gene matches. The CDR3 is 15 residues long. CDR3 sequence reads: CASSESSGGPETQYF. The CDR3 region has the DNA TGTGCCAGCAGTGAATCTAGCGGGGGGCCTGAGACCCAGTACTTC.

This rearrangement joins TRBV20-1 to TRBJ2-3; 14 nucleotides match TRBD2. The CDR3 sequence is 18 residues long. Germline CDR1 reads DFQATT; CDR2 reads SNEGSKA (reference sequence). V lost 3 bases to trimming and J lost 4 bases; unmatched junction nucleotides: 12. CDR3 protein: CSASVATSGGAISDTQYF. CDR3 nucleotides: TGCAGTGCTAGTGTCGCGACTAGCGGGGGGGCTATCTCAGATACGCAGTATTTT.

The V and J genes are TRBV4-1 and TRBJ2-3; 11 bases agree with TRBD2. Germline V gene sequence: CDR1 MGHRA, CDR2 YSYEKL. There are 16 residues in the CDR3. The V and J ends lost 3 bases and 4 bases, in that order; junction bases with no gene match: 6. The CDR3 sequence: CASSHQTSGEPDTQYF. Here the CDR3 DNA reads TGCGCCAGCAGCCACCAGACTAGCGGGGAGCCAGATACGCAGTATTTT.